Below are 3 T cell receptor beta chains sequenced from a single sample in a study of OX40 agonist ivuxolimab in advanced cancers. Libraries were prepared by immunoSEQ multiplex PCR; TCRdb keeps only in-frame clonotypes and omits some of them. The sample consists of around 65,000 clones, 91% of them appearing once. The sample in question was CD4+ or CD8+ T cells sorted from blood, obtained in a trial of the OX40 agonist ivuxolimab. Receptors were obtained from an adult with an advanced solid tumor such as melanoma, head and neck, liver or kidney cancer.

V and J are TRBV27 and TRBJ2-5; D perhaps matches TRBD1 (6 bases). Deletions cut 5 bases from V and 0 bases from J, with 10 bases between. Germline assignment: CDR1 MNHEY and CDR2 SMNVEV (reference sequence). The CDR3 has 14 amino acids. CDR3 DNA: TGTGCCAGCAGTCCCGACAGGTACCAAGAGACCCAGTACTTC. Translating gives CASSPDRYQETQYF.

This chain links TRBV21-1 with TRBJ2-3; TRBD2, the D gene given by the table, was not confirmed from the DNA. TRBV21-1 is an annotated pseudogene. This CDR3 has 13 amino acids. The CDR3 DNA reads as TGTGCCAGCAGCAGGAGGGAAACAGATACGCAGTATTTT. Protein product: CASSRRETDTQYF.

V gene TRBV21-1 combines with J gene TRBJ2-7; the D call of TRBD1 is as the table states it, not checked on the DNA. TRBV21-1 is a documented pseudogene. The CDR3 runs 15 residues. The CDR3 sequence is CASPPRRDSPYEQYF. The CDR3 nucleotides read TGTGCCAGCCCCCCCCGTCGAGACAGTCCCTACGAGCAGTACTTC.